A selection of T cell receptor beta chains follows, all from one sample in a study of CD8 T cells in Susac syndrome. TCRdb re-called the immunoSEQ multiplex PCR reads with MiXCR, one entry per CDR3 protein. Here the sample spans approximately 150,000 distinct CDR3 sequences, around 95% being singletons. Sequencing was done on a sample of CD4+ T cells from PBMCs. These receptors were taken from a human donor with multiple sclerosis. CDR3s include the opening cysteine and the closing phenylalanine or tryptophan. A D gene is named only where the DNA matches it firmly. A clone size is listed for some rows: how often the clone was seen (once, few, many), or a class if it is expanded.

v_gene	d_gene	abundance	j_gene	CDR3aa
TRBV27	NA	NA	TRBJ1-5	CASSLLQPANSNQPQHF
TRBV20-1	TRBD2	few	TRBJ2-1	CSARGLAGVNEQFF
TRBV11-1	NA	NA	TRBJ1-1	CASSLVPDRTNTEAFF
TRBV9	TRBD1	NA	TRBJ1-1	CASSVVGQGNTEAFF
TRBV20-1	NA	NA	TRBJ2-7	CSASDGTYEQYF
TRBV29-1	TRBD2	NA	TRBJ2-7	CSAATSGSSYEQYF
TRBV12-3/TRBV12-4	TRBD1	NA	TRBJ2-1	CASSPGQGRRNEQFF
TRBV29-1	NA	NA	TRBJ2-4	CSVEGSRVPDSIQYF
TRBV12-3/TRBV12-4	NA	NA	TRBJ1-2	CASSLRTALYGYTF
TRBV6-1	NA	NA	TRBJ2-4	CASTNLGVGKNIQYF
TRBV27	NA	NA	TRBJ2-7	CASSLSGGARSYEQYF
TRBV12-3/TRBV12-4	NA	NA	TRBJ1-5	CASRETGWGQPQHF
TRBV28	NA	NA	TRBJ2-1	CASSSSGPRTQFF
TRBV27	NA	NA	TRBJ2-1	CASSSPFNEQFF
TRBV30	TRBD1	NA	TRBJ1-6	CASCPQTGENSPLHF
TRBV18	NA	NA	TRBJ2-3	CASSPSSQRRTDTQYF
TRBV7-8	TRBD2	NA	TRBJ2-1	CASSLNSGGARNEQFF
TRBV28	TRBD2	NA	TRBJ2-7	CASSSLAGVPGEQYF
TRBV12-3/TRBV12-4	NA	few	TRBJ2-3	CASSLGFTDTQYF
TRBV6-1	NA	NA	TRBJ1-2	CASSVSKSGSPYGYTF
TRBV20-1	TRBD1	NA	TRBJ2-7	CSARRSGTGIGRGPYEQYF
TRBV4-3	NA	once	TRBJ1-5	CASSQSAQGYQPQHF
TRBV12-3/TRBV12-4	NA	once	TRBJ1-1	CASSLAAEAFF
TRBV29-1	TRBD1	NA	TRBJ1-5	CSVRTGTNQPQHF
TRBV28	NA	NA	TRBJ2-3	CASSTLKGTDTQYF
TRBV7-3	NA	NA	TRBJ2-3	CASSPPGADTQYF
TRBV30	NA	once	TRBJ2-3	CAWSVSKDTQYF
TRBV19	NA	NA	TRBJ2-5	CASSTRRQQETQYF
TRBV3-1	NA	NA	TRBJ2-1	CASSQYGVRLGEQFF
TRBV12-3/TRBV12-4	NA	NA	TRBJ2-5	CASSFVQGSQYF
TRBV9	NA	NA	TRBJ2-1	CASSVERLAYDEQFF
TRBV15	NA	NA	TRBJ2-7	CATSVNGGYEQYF
TRBV24-1	TRBD1	NA	TRBJ2-7	CATSETSRDSPYEQYF
TRBV28	NA	NA	TRBJ1-1	CATRGRPEAFF
TRBV27	TRBD1	NA	TRBJ2-2	CASSPRGRGGELFF
TRBV5-4	NA	NA	TRBJ2-6	CASSLAVRPSGANVLTF
TRBV20-1	TRBD1	NA	TRBJ1-5	CSARAGTGESQPQHF